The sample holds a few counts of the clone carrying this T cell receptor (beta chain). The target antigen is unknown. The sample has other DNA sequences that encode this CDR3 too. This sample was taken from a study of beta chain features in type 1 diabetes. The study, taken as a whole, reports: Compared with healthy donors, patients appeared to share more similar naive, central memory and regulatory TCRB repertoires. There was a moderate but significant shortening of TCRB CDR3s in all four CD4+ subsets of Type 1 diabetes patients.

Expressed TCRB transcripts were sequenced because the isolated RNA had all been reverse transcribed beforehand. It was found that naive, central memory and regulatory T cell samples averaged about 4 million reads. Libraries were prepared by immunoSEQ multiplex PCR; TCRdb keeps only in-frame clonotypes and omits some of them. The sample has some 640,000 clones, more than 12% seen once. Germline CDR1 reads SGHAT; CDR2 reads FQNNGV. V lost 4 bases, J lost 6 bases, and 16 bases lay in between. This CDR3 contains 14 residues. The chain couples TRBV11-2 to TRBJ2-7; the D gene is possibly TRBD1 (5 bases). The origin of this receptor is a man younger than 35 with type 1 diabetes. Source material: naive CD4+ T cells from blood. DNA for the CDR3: TGTGCCAGCAGCTCCGAAGGCGTGGGGCTCGAGCAGTACTTC. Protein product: CASSSEGVGLEQYF.